This TCR gamma chain was documented in a study of Vδ1+ human thymocytes. The study, taken as a whole, reports: In the thymus, TRG and TRD repertoires looked highly polyclonal with Gaussian CDR3 lengths.

Judged by abundance, this clone is medium-sized. Antigen unknown. The template was reverse-transcribed extracted RNA. Multiplex PCR used pooled V-gene forward primers and a constant-region reverse primer to amplify CDR3s. TCRdb reanalysed the multiplex PCR reads via CATT. Of tens of thousands of gamma-chain clones in the sample, 20% to 25% were seen once. CDR1 GITISATS and CDR2 ISYDGTV come from the germline V gene (reference sequence). The CDR3 totals 12 residues. V was clipped by 6 bases and J by 2 bases; unmatched bases: 0. This chain joins TRGV9 and TRGJP2. This TCR came from a girl under two years old who had congenital heart surgery. The sequenced material came from Vdelta1+ gamma-delta thymocytes from the thymus. Subset described: FACS-sorted CD3+ TCRalphabeta- TCRVdelta1+ TCRVdelta2- thymocytes. The CDR3 loop is CALWSSDWIKTF. CDR3 DNA sequence: TGTGCCTTGTGGAGTAGTGATTGGATCAAGACGTTT.